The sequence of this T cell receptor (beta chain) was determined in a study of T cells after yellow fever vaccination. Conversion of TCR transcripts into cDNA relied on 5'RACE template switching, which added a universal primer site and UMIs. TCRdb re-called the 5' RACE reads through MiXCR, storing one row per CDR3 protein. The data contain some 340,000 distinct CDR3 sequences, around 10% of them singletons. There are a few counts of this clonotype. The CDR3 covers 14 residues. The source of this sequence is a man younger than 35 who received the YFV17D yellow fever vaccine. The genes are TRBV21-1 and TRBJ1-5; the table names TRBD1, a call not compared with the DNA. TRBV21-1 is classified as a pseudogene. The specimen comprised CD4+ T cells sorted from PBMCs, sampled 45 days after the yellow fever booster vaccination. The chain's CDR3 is CASSPGQRNQPQHF. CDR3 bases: TGTGCCAGCAGCCCGGGACAGAGAAATCAGCCCCAGCATTTT.